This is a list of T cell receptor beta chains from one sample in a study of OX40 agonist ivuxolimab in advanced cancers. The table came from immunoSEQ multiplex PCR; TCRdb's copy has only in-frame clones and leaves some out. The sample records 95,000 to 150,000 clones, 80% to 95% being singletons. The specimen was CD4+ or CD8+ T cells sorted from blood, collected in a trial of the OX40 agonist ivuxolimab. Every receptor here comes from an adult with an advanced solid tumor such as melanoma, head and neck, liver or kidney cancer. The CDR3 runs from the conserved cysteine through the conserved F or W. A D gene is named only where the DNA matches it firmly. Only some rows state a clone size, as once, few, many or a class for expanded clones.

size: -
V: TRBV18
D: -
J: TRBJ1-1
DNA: TGTGCCAGCTCACCAGAGGTGGGTTTGAACACTGAAGCTTTCTTT
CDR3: CASSPEVGLNTEAFF

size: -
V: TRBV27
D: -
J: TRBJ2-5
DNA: TGTGCCAGCAGTAGATACGGGACTCCCCCAGAGACCCAGTACTTC
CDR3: CASSRYGTPPETQYF

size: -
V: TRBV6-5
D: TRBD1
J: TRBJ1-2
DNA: TGTGCCAGCAGTTACTCGACAGGGAGTAACTATGGCTACACCTTC
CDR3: CASSYSTGSNYGYTF

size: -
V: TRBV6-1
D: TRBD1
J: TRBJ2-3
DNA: TGTGCCAGCGAAGGGACAGGAAGCACAGATACGCAGTATTTT
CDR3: CASEGTGSTDTQYF

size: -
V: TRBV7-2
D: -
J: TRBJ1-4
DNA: TGTGCCAGCAGCTCACATACCACTAATGAAAAACTGTTTTTT
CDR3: CASSSHTTNEKLFF

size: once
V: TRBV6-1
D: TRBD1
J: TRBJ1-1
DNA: TGTGCCAGCAGTGTGGAGGGACAGGGGAACACTGAAGCTTTCTTT
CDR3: CASSVEGQGNTEAFF

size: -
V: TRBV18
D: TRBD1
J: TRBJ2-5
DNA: TGTGCCAGCTCACCGTCGGGACAGGGTCCCCAAGAGACCCAGTACTTC
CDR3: CASSPSGQGPQETQYF

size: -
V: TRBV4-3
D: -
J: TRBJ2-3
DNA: TGCGCCAGCAGCCAATCTTTTTCGGGCACAGATACGCAGTATTTT
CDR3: CASSQSFSGTDTQYF

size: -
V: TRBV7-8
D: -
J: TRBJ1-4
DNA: TGTGCCAGCAGCCCAGGACCCCGTGAAAAACTGTTTTTT
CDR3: CASSPGPREKLFF

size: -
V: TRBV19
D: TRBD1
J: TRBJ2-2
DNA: TGTGCCAGTAGTGCTCCGGGACAGGGGAACACCGGGGAGCTGTTTTTT
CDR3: CASSAPGQGNTGELFF

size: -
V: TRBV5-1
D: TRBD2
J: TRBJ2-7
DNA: TGCGCCAGCAGCTTGGGGCTAGCGGGCCCCACCTACGAGCAGTACTTC
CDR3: CASSLGLAGPTYEQYF

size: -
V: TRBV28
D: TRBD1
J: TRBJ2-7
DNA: TGTGCCAGCAGTCGTCAGCTCGGGACAGGGGCTTCCTACGAGCAGTACTTC
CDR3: CASSRQLGTGASYEQYF

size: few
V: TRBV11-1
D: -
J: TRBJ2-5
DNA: TGTGCCAGCAGCTGGGGAGCTGAAGAGACCCAGTACTTC
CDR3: CASSWGAEETQYF

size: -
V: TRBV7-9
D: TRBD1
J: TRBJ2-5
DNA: TGTGCCAGCAGCTTAGGACAGGGACAGGTAGAGACCCAGTACTTC
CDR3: CASSLGQGQVETQYF

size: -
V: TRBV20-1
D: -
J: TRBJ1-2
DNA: TGCAGTGCGGGAAGTGGCTACACCTTC
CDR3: CSAGSGYTF

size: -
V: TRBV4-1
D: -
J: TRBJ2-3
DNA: TGCGCCAGCACTGGGACAAGCACAGATACGCAGTATTTT
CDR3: CASTGTSTDTQYF

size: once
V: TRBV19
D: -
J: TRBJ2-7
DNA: TGTGCCAGTAGTATTGAGCGGTTAAACGAGCAGTACTTC
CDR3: CASSIERLNEQYF

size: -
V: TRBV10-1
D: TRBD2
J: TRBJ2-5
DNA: TGCGCCAGCAGTGCGACTAGCGGGGGCCTCCAAGAGACCCAGTACTTC
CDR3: CASSATSGGLQETQYF

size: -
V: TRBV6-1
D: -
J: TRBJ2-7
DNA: TGTGCCAGCAGTGAGTGGGCCACCTCCTACGAGCAGTACTTC
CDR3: CASSEWATSYEQYF

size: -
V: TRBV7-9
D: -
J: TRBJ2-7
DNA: TGTGCCAGCAGCTTAGGGCAGGGGATCTTCGAGCAGTACTTC
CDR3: CASSLGQGIFEQYF

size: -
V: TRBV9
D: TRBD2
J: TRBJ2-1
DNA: TGTGCCAGCAGCGTAGCGGGGGGTGGAAACAATGAGCAGTTCTTC
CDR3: CASSVAGGGNNEQFF

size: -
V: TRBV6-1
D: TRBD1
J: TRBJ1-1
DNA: TGTGCCAGCAGTGGCCCTGGACAGGGGGGCCCTATGAACACTGAAGCTTTCTTT
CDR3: CASSGPGQGGPMNTEAFF

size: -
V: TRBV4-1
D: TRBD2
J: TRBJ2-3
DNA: TGCGCCAGCAGCCACGGGGCAAGGGCGGGGGGAGTGGATACGCAGTATTTT
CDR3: CASSHGARAGGVDTQYF

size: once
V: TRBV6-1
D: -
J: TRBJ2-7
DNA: TGTGCCAGCAGGCGGGACAATGAAAAAAGGGAGCAGTACTTC
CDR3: CASRRDNEKREQYF

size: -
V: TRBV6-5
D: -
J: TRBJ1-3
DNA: TGTGCCAGCAGTTACTCGATGGTCCGCTCTGGAAACACCATATATTTT
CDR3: CASSYSMVRSGNTIYF

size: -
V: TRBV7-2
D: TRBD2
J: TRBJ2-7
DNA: TGTGCCAGCAGCTCGACCGCTAGCGGACTCTACGAGCAGTACTTC
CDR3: CASSSTASGLYEQYF

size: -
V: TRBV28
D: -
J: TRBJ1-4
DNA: TGTGCCAGCAGTCCACCATCAAGCCCTAATGAAAAACTGTTTTTT
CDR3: CASSPPSSPNEKLFF

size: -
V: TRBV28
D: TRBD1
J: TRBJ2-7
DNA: TGTGCCAGCAGTTTATTGGGACAGGTGACCTACGAGCAGTACTTC
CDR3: CASSLLGQVTYEQYF

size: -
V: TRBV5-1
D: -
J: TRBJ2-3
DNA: TGCGCCAGCAGCCCCCCAGCGGAGACGCAGTATTTT
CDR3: CASSPPAETQYF

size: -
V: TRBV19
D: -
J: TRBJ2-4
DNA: TGTGCCAGTAGCCGGTCCTCCGCGACCGGAAACATTCAGTACTTC
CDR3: CASSRSSATGNIQYF

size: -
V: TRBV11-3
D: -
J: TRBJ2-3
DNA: TGTGCCAGCAGCTTAGAGGGCGCCAGCACAGATACGCAGTATTTT
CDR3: CASSLEGASTDTQYF

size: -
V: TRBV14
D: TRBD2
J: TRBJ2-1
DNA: TGTGCCAGCAGCCAAACGAGGACTAGCGGGAAAAAGAAGGACTACAATGAGCAGTTCTTC
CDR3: CASSQTRTSGKKKDYNEQFF

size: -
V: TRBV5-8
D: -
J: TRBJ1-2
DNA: TGTGCCAGCAGCTTGGCCGGCTATGGCTACACCTTC
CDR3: CASSLAGYGYTF

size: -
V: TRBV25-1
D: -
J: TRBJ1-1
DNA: TGTGCCAGCAATGCGGCCTCGAGGGGCACTGAAGCTTTCTTT
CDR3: CASNAASRGTEAFF

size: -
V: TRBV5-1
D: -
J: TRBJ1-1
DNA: TGCGCCAGCAGCTTGTATTCTGTCGGTGGTGATAGGATGTACACTGAAGCTTTCTTT
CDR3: CASSLYSVGGDRMYTEAFF

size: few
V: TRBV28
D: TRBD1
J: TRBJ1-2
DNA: TGTGCCAGCAGTTTATCTCCCGGACAGGAGAGTCTAGTAGGGGCTTTTGGAGGCTACACCTTC
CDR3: CASSLSPGQESLVGAFGGYTF

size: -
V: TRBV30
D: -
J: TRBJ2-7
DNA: TGTGCCTGGAGTGTTCCCCAGGGCCGCGAGCAGTACTTC
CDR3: CAWSVPQGREQYF

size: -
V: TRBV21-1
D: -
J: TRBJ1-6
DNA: TGTGCCAGCAGCAAGATACGGGACAACCCTAATTCACCCCTCCACTTT
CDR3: CASSKIRDNPNSPLHF

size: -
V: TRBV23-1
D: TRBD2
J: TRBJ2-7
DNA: TGCGCCAGCAGACCCACTAGCGGGAGCTCCTACGAGCAGTACTTC
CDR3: CASRPTSGSSYEQYF

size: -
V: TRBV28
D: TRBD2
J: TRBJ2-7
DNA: TGTGCCAGCAGTTTGCCTAGCGGGAGGGCCTACGAGCAGTACTTC
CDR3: CASSLPSGRAYEQYF

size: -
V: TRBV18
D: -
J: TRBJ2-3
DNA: TGTGCCAGCTCACCCCAGGGCGGCAGCACAGATACGCAGTATTTT
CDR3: CASSPQGGSTDTQYF

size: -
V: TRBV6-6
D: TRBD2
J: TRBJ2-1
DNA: TGTGCCAGCATGAGGGCGGGGAGGGATTACAATGAGCAGTTCTTC
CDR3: CASMRAGRDYNEQFF

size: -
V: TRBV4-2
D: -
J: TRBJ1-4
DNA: TGTGCCAGCAGCCGAATTCATACGGGGACAACTAATGAAAAACTGTTTTTT
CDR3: CASSRIHTGTTNEKLFF

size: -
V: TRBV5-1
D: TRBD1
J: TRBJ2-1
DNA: TGCGCCAGCAGGACCGGGACAGGGGGCGCGTATGAGCAGTTCTTC
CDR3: CASRTGTGGAYEQFF

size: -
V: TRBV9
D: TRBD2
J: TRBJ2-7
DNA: TGTGCCACTACTAGCGGGAGGGGTAAGCAGTACTTC
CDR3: CATTSGRGKQYF

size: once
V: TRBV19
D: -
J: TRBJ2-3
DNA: TGTGCCAGTAGGAGTCAACATGGGGTACCGGATACGCAGTATTTT
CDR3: CASRSQHGVPDTQYF

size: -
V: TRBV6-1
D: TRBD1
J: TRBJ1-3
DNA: TGTGCCAGCAGTCGTCGACAGGGCTCTGGAAACACCATATATTTT
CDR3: CASSRRQGSGNTIYF

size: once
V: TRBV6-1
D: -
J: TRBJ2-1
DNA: TGTGCCAGCAGTGTACGGGGCAGGGGGGAAAGGAGCTCCTACAATGAGCAGTTCTTC
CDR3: CASSVRGRGERSSYNEQFF

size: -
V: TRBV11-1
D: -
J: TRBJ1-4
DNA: TGTGCCAGCAGCTTAGACGGGCCAACTAATGAAAAACTGTTTTTT
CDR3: CASSLDGPTNEKLFF

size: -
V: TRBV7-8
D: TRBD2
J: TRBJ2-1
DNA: TGTGCCAGCAGCGGAAGACTAGCGGCTAATTCCTACAATGAGCAGTTCTTC
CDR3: CASSGRLAANSYNEQFF

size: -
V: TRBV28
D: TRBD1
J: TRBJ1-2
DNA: TGTGCCAGCAGTTTAGGACAGGGGGATGGCTACACCTTC
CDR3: CASSLGQGDGYTF

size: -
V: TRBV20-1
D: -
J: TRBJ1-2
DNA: TGCAGTGCTAAGGAGATCTATGGCTACACCTTC
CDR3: CSAKEIYGYTF

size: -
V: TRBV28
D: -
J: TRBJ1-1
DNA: TGTGCCAGCAGTCTGACCATGAGGGGGACTGAAGCTTTCTTT
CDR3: CASSLTMRGTEAFF

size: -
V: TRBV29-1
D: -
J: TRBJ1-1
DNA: TGCAGCGTTAAAGCCGGGACATGGACTGAAGCTTTCTTT
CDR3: CSVKAGTWTEAFF

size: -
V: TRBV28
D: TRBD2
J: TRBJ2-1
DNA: TGTGCCAGCAGTCCAGGGACTAGCGGGACATATGAGCAGTTCTTC
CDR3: CASSPGTSGTYEQFF

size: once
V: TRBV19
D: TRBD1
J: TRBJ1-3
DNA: TGTGCCAGTAGTGGACAGGCTCGATCTGGAAACACCATATATTTT
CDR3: CASSGQARSGNTIYF

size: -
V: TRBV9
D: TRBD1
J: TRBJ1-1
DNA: TGTGCCAGCACCCGCGCCGGGACAGAGAACACTGAAGCTTTCTTT
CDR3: CASTRAGTENTEAFF